This is a list of T cell receptor beta chains from one sample in a study of technical replicates of blood from a few donors. Repertoires were generated with immunoSEQ multiplex PCR, while TCRdb's copy carries only in-frame clones and drops some. The sample has just under 85,000 clones, just over 90% seen once. What was sequenced was T cells isolated from PBMCs. The receptor set was obtained from a human donor in good health. The CDR3 runs from the conserved cysteine through the conserved F or W. A D gene is named only where the DNA matches it firmly. Clone size, where shown, is once, few, many, or a class for clones that have expanded.

D gene: NA; clone size: NA; V gene: TRBV11-2; J gene: TRBJ1-4; CDR3 protein: CASSPGLRANEKLFF; CDR3 DNA: TGTGCCAGCAGCCCAGGGTTAAGGGCTAATGAAAAACTGTTTTTT
D gene: NA; clone size: NA; V gene: TRBV9; J gene: TRBJ1-1; CDR3 protein: CASGGYNTEAFF; CDR3 DNA: TGTGCCAGCGGGGGCTATAACACTGAAGCTTTCTTT
D gene: NA; clone size: NA; V gene: TRBV2; J gene: TRBJ2-5; CDR3 protein: CASSDQRRYQETQYF; CDR3 DNA: TGTGCCAGCAGTGACCAGCGAAGGTACCAAGAGACCCAGTACTTC
D gene: NA; clone size: once; V gene: TRBV6-1; J gene: TRBJ1-1; CDR3 protein: CASSARGGTEAFF; CDR3 DNA: TGTGCCAGCAGCGCCAGAGGGGGCACTGAAGCTTTCTTT
D gene: TRBD1; clone size: once; V gene: TRBV5-1; J gene: TRBJ2-7; CDR3 protein: CASSPRQGKAYEQYF; CDR3 DNA: TGCGCCAGCAGCCCTCGACAGGGAAAAGCCTACGAGCAGTACTTC
D gene: NA; clone size: NA; V gene: TRBV6-4; J gene: TRBJ2-6; CDR3 protein: CASSDASPGANVLTF; CDR3 DNA: TGTGCCAGCAGTGACGCAAGCCCTGGGGCCAACGTCCTGACTTTC
D gene: TRBD1; clone size: NA; V gene: TRBV9; J gene: TRBJ1-1; CDR3 protein: CASSGQGAGTEAFF; CDR3 DNA: TGTGCCAGCAGCGGTCAGGGGGCCGGCACTGAAGCTTTCTTT
D gene: TRBD2; clone size: NA; V gene: TRBV5-4; J gene: TRBJ2-3; CDR3 protein: CASSLGSGGQTDTQYF; CDR3 DNA: TGTGCCAGCAGCTTGGGTAGCGGGGGCCAAACAGATACGCAGTATTTT
D gene: NA; clone size: once; V gene: TRBV11-3; J gene: TRBJ2-2; CDR3 protein: CASNPGGDVGELFF; CDR3 DNA: TGTGCCAGCAACCCTGGAGGGGATGTCGGGGAGCTGTTTTTT
D gene: NA; clone size: NA; V gene: TRBV9; J gene: TRBJ1-1; CDR3 protein: CASSMGGGGLNTEAFF; CDR3 DNA: TGTGCCAGCAGCATGGGGGGAGGGGGGTTGAACACTGAAGCTTTCTTT
D gene: NA; clone size: NA; V gene: TRBV6-5; J gene: TRBJ2-1; CDR3 protein: CASYGLNPTYNEQFF; CDR3 DNA: TGTGCCAGCTACGGACTCAATCCTACATACAATGAGCAGTTCTTC
D gene: TRBD1; clone size: NA; V gene: TRBV2; J gene: TRBJ2-7; CDR3 protein: CASSRMGQAPYEQYF; CDR3 DNA: TGTGCCAGCAGTAGAATGGGACAGGCCCCCTACGAGCAGTACTTC
D gene: TRBD2; clone size: NA; V gene: TRBV10-3; J gene: TRBJ2-3; CDR3 protein: CAISGQERGGGTDTQYF; CDR3 DNA: TGTGCCATCAGTGGACAGGAGCGGGGGGGCGGGACAGATACGCAGTATTTT
D gene: NA; clone size: NA; V gene: TRBV28; J gene: TRBJ2-7; CDR3 protein: CASRTLKLAYEQYF; CDR3 DNA: TGTGCCAGCAGAACATTAAAGTTGGCCTACGAGCAGTACTTC
D gene: TRBD2; clone size: NA; V gene: TRBV27; J gene: TRBJ2-1; CDR3 protein: CASSSPAKRLAGDTSYNEQFF; CDR3 DNA: TGTGCCAGCAGTTCCCCCGCGAAACGACTAGCGGGAGACACCTCCTACAATGAGCAGTTCTTC
D gene: NA; clone size: NA; V gene: TRBV27; J gene: TRBJ1-6; CDR3 protein: CASSLRPIGGIFDSPLHF; CDR3 DNA: TGTGCCAGCAGTTTAAGGCCCATCGGAGGGATTTTCGATTCACCCCTCCACTTT
D gene: NA; clone size: once; V gene: TRBV7-2; J gene: TRBJ1-2; CDR3 protein: CASSELGGTTNYGYTF; CDR3 DNA: TGTGCCAGCAGCGAACTCGGTGGGACTACTAACTATGGCTACACCTTC
D gene: NA; clone size: NA; V gene: TRBV4-1; J gene: TRBJ1-1; CDR3 protein: CASSQDLGGAFF; CDR3 DNA: TGCGCCAGCAGCCAAGATCTCGGGGGGGCTTTCTTT
D gene: TRBD1; clone size: NA; V gene: TRBV30; J gene: TRBJ2-5; CDR3 protein: CAWSVGGPPWETQYF; CDR3 DNA: TGTGCCTGGAGTGTAGGGGGCCCCCCGTGGGAGACCCAGTACTTC
D gene: TRBD2; clone size: few; V gene: TRBV11-2; J gene: TRBJ2-1; CDR3 protein: CASSLRTSGYNEQFF; CDR3 DNA: TGTGCCAGCAGCCTTAGGACTAGCGGTTACAATGAGCAGTTCTTC
D gene: NA; clone size: NA; V gene: TRBV6-6; J gene: TRBJ1-1; CDR3 protein: CASTGMNTEAFF; CDR3 DNA: TGTGCCAGTACAGGCATGAACACTGAAGCTTTCTTT
D gene: NA; clone size: NA; V gene: TRBV7-9; J gene: TRBJ1-1; CDR3 protein: CASSSGVNTEAFF; CDR3 DNA: TGTGCCAGCAGCTCGGGGGTGAACACTGAAGCTTTCTTT